The sequence of this T cell receptor beta chain was determined in a study of blood T cell repertoires in COVID-19. Study context: Sources were T cells, B-cell-depleted T cells, or PBMCs; the material itself was cDNA or gDNA.

Authors' methods: From reference gene primer amplification, estimates of nucleated cell counts were derived. Measured with immunoSEQ multiplex PCR; TCRdb has only the in-frame clones, and not every one. V, J and clone size derive from that table, while D and trimming were established from the DNA sequence. The data show some 52,000 clones, about 88% seen once. Sequenced input: peripheral blood. The TCR sequence derives from a man in his 60s with active COVID-19.

The CDR3 reads CASSYSLAGNEQYF. The CDR3 nucleotides are TGTGCCAGCAGTTACTCTTTAGCGGGAAATGAGCAGTACTTC. V usage is TRBV6-5 and J usage is TRBJ2-7; 8 nucleotides match TRBD2. The J segment lost 7 bases and the V segment lost 0 bases, leaving 5 bases of the junction unmatched. Germline lookup yields CDR1 MNHEY and CDR2 SVGAGI. The CDR3 is made up of 14 amino acids.